The next 20 T cell receptor beta chains were all read from a single sample in a study of blood T cells in healthy people across ages. Combining a sample-barcoded 5' primer with a J-beta primer mix, a second PCR ran for about 6 to 12 cycles. TCRdb re-called the 5' RACE reads with MiXCR, one entry per CDR3 protein. There are about 640,000 distinct CDR3 sequences in the sample; 58% occur only once, and over 30% lies in the top ten. Input material: blood. The receptors were gathered from a man aged 60 to 75 in good health.

A word on this clonotype: An end of the junction differs from the germline gene, which may be a read error. V gene TRBV20-1 combines with J gene TRBJ1-5; D call uncertain. In germline, CDR1 is DFQATT, CDR2 SNEGSKA (reference sequence). The CDR3 extends over 13 amino acids. The CDR3 here is CSASVLGNQPRHF. The CDR3 nucleotides are TGCAGTGCTAGCGTTCTAGGCAATCAGCCCCGGCATTTT.

The V call is TRBV4-1, the J call TRBJ2-7, with D perhaps TRBD2 (5 bases). The CDR3 spans 17 residues. CDR1 is MGHRA, CDR2 YSYEKL, per germline. The V end lost 1 base, the J end lost 4 bases, and 20 bases lay between the germline ends. CDR3 coding DNA: TGCGCCAGCAGCCAAGCTGGGAACTCGGGATTGGGTTACGAGCAGTACTTC. Translating it yields CASSQAGNSGLGYEQYF.

The chain recombines TRBV25-1 with TRBJ2-1; 9 positions match TRBD1. CDR1 is MGHDK, CDR2 SYGVNS, per germline. V lost 0 bases and J lost 7; bases outside the gene matches: 7. There are 16 residues in the CDR3. The CDR3 region is CASSEYDRGERNEQFF. CDR3 nucleotides: TGTGCCAGCAGTGAATATGACAGGGGGGAACGGAATGAGCAGTTCTTC.

This clonotype occurred once. The chain uses TRBV28 and TRBJ1-2, with 7 bases that match TRBD1. CDR1 is MDHEN and CDR2 is SYDVKM in the germline V gene. V lost 7 bases, J lost 4 bases, and 9 bases stayed unmatched. The CDR3 is 14 residues long. DNA for the CDR3: TGTGCCAGCACCGAAGATGGACAGGCCTATGGCTACACCTTC. Residues: CASTEDGQAYGYTF.

The chain has TRBV6-5 and TRBJ2-6; D possibly corresponds to TRBD1 (6 bases). V shed 8 bases and J shed 9 bases, with 8 bases lying between them. This CDR3 is 11 amino acids long. CDR1 is MNHEY, CDR2 SVGAGI, per germline. CDR3 DNA: TGTGCCAGCGGCAGGGGCAACGTCCTGACTTTC. It translates to CASGRGNVLTF.

The rearrangement joins TRBV7-2 to TRBJ2-3; D not resolved. This CDR3 contains 12 residues. CDR1 is SGHTA, CDR2 FQGNSA, per germline. Deletions cut 7 bases from V and 5 bases from J, with 10 bases between. The CDR3 is CASTPRRDTQYF. In nucleotides, the CDR3 is TGTGCCAGCACCCCGAGGCGAGATACGCAGTATTTT. The full variable domain, rest sourced from reference TRBV7-2 and TRBJ2-3, is GAGVSQSPSNKVTEKGKDVELRCDPISGHTALYWYRQSLGQGLEFLIYFQGNSAPDKSGLPSDRFSAERTGGSVSTLTIQRTQQEDSAVYLCASTPRRDTQYFGPGTRLTVL.

This clonotype appeared a few times. The CDR3 DNA reads TGTGCCAGCAGCCCAGATGGTCGCTCTGGGGCCAACGTCCTGACTTTC. Amino acid sequence: CASSPDGRSGANVLTF. The chain links TRBV7-9 to TRBJ2-6; D is unresolved. Trimming took off 5 bases at V and 0 bases at J, with 11 bases between the two ends. Germline values: CDR1 SEHNR, CDR2 FQNEAQ (reference sequence). There are 16 residues in the CDR3.

The chain combines TRBV6-1 with TRBJ2-5; D might be TRBD2 (6 bases). The CDR3 is 14 residues long. Germline V lookup: CDR1 MNHNS, CDR2 SASEGT. V dropped 6 bases and J dropped 0 bases, with 11 bases sitting between them. CDR3 nucleotides: TGTGCCAGCAGCGGAGGGACGTACCAAGAGACCCAGTACTTC. Encoded protein: CASSGGTYQETQYF.

This clonotype is a singleton in its sample. The chain couples TRBV29-1 to TRBJ1-2; TRBD1 might be the D (6 bases). The germline gives CDR1 SQVTM, CDR2 ANQGSEA. The CDR3 consists of 12 residues. V lost 4 bases to trimming and J lost 2 bases, with 8 bases between them. The CDR3 DNA sequence: TGCAGCGTTGCCGACAGGAACTATGGCTACACCTTC. Translation gives CSVADRNYGYTF.

V usage is TRBV21-1 and J usage is TRBJ2-5; the DNA was not compared with TRBD1, the D call given in the table. The J call may be in error: the DNA end matches TRBJ2-7 better. TRBV21-1 has pseudogene status. CDR3 length: 15 amino acids. The CDR3 reads CASGPQAPGRYEQYF. DNA of the CDR3: TGTGCCAGCGGGCCACAGGCACCTGGACGCTACGAGCAGTACTTC.

Only one count was recorded for this clonotype. The rearrangement uses TRBV7-2 and TRBJ2-1; D remains ambiguous. The germline V gene has CDR1 SGHTA and CDR2 FQGNSA. Trimming took off 5 bases at V and 0 bases at J, with 17 bases between the two ends. The CDR3 consists of 17 residues. The CDR3, as DNA: TGTGCCAGCAGCCATAGCCCGCTCGCCCTCTCCTACAATGAGCAGTTCTTC. Its protein product is CASSHSPLALSYNEQFF.

The table lists this clonotype with a few counts. The V call is TRBV5-1, the J call TRBJ2-1; D possibly matches TRBD1 or TRBD2 (7 bases each). CDR3 size: 15 residues. The V and J ends lost 0 bases and 7 bases respectively, with 14 bases between them. CDR1 and CDR2 (germline): SGHRS, YFSETQ. CDR3 residues: CASSLGQGGLNEQFF. The CDR3 region has the DNA TGCGCCAGCAGCTTGGGACAGGGAGGGTTAAATGAGCAGTTCTTC. The variable domain in full, with the rest retrieved from reference TRBV5-1 and TRBJ2-1, is KAGVTQTPRYLIKTRGQQVTLSCSPISGHRSVSWYQQTPGQGLQFLFEYFSETQRNKGNFPGRFSGRQFSNSRSEMNVSTLELGDSALYLCASSLGQGGLNEQFFGPGTRLTVL.

As DNA, the CDR3 is TGTGCCAGCAGCCGTAACACCGGGACAGCATCTGAAAAACTGTTTTTT. This gives the protein CASSRNTGTASEKLFF. The chain recombines TRBV4-2 with TRBJ1-4, with 7 bases lining up with TRBD1. Germline CDR1 and CDR2: LGHNA and YNFKEQ. Trimming at V came to 4 bases and at J to 7 bases, leaving 12 bases not matched to a gene. CDR3 length equals 16 residues.

The chain uses TRBV3-1 and TRBJ1-6; D remains unclear. Per germline, CDR1 LGHDT and CDR2 YNNKEL (reference sequence). This CDR3 has 15 residues. V lost 0 bases, J lost 6 bases, and 9 bases lay in between. CDR3 nucleotide sequence: TGTGCCAGCAGCCAAGATGCTGGGTCTAATTCACCCCTCCACTTT. Protein: CASSQDAGSNSPLHF. Complete variable domain (other parts from reference TRBV3-1 and TRBJ1-6): DTAVSQTPKYLVTQMGNDKSIKCEQNLGHDTMYWYKQDSKKFLKIMFSYNNKELIINETVPNRFSPKSPDKAHLNLHINSLELGDSAVYFCASSQDAGSNSPLHFGNGTRLTVT.

V is TRBV10-3 and J is TRBJ2-1; 11 bases line up with TRBD2. The CDR3 totals 17 residues. Germline V gene sequence: CDR1 ENHRY, CDR2 SYGVKD. The ends lost 6 bases at V and 2 bases at J; junction bases unmatched: 9. For the CDR3, the DNA is TGTGCCATCAGAGGCTCCGCTAGCGGGGGGCCCTACAATGAGCAGTTCTTC. It specifies CAIRGSASGGPYNEQFF.

This clonotype was picked up a small number of times. V and J are TRBV5-1 and TRBJ1-2, with 7 bases fitting TRBD1. The CDR3 has 16 residues. Germline V gene data show CDR1 as SGHRS and CDR2 as YFSETQ. V shed 6 bases, J shed 0 bases, and the junction held 11 bases outside the gene matches. CDR3 in DNA: TGCGCCAGCACCCGGAGGACAGGCCAGGCTAACTATGGCTACACCTTC. This encodes CASTRRTGQANYGYTF.

This chain links TRBV6-5 with TRBJ2-7; 9 bases match TRBD2. V lost 6 bases to trimming and J lost 4 bases; unmatched junction nucleotides: 4. Per germline, CDR1 MNHEY and CDR2 SVGAGI. This CDR3 is 13 amino acids long. The CDR3 DNA is TGTGCCAGCAGAAAAGGACTAGCGTACGAGCAGTACTTC. It specifies CASRKGLAYEQYF.

This clonotype has just a few counts. The rearrangement links TRBV18 to TRBJ2-1, with D uncertain. Trimming cost V 4 bases and J 6 bases, with 10 bases left between them. Germline V lookup: CDR1 KGHSH, CDR2 LQKENI. This CDR3 is 13 amino acids long. CDR3: CASSRTKGNEQFF. In DNA, the CDR3 is TGTGCCAGCTCACGAACTAAGGGCAATGAGCAGTTCTTC.

This sequence joins TRBV25-1 and TRBJ1-4; D uncertain. The CDR3 runs to 14 residues. V dropped 2 bases and J dropped 6 bases, with 10 bases sitting between them. CDR1 and CDR2 from the germline V gene are MGHDK and SYGVNS. CDR3 DNA: TGTGCCAGCAGTGAACGAGAGGAGGATGAAAAACTGTTTTTT. It codes for CASSEREEDEKLFF.

The chain has TRBV28 and TRBJ2-1; possible D gene TRBD1, 5 bases. This CDR3 comprises 16 residues. V dropped 6 bases and J dropped 0 bases, with 15 bases sitting between them. Germline-derived CDR1 and CDR2 are MDHEN and SYDVKM. The CDR3 spells CASSTPEGDSYNEQFF. DNA of the CDR3: TGTGCCAGCAGCACCCCCGAAGGGGACTCCTACAATGAGCAGTTCTTC.